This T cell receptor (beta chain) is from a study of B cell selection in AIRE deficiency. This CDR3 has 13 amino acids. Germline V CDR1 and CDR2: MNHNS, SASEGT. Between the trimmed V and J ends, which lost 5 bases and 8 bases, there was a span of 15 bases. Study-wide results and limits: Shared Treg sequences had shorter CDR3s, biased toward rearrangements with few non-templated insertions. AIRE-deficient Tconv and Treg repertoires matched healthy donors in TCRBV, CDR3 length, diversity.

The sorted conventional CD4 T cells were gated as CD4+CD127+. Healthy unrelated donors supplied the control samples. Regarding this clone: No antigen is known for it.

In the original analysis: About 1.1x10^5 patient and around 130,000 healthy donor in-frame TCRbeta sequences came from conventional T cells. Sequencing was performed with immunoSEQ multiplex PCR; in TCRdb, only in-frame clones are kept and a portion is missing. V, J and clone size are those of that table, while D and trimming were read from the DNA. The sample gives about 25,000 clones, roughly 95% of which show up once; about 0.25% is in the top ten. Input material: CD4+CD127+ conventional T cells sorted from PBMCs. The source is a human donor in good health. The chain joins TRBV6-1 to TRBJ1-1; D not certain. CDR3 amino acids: CASSPRPGREAFF. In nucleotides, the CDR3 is TGTGCCAGCAGTCCAAGGCCCGGCAGGGAAGCTTTCTTT.